These 17 T cell receptor beta chains share one sample of origin, sequenced in a study of blood T cell repertoires in COVID-19. Some clones are missing from TCRdb's copy, which holds only in-frame ones; the method was immunoSEQ multiplex PCR. Of about 140,000 clones detected, over 70% appear once; the ten largest clones hold about 5.2%. Sequenced input: PBMCs or T cells enriched from blood (not recorded which). Receptor source: a man between 65 and 85 years old who had been exposed to COVID-19.

The chain carries TRBV3-1 (or the pseudogene TRBV3-2) and TRBJ2-3, with 10 bases fitting TRBD2. The germline V gene encodes CDR1 LGHDT and CDR2 YNNKEL (reference sequence). This CDR3 is built from 15 residues. V lost 4 bases, J lost 6 bases, and 7 bases stayed unmatched. CDR3 sequence reads: CASSPSSGSLDTQYF. The CDR3 bases are TGTGCCAGCAGCCCCTCTAGCGGGAGCCTTGATACGCAGTATTTT.

This clone was picked up a small number of times. The chain recombines TRBV19 with TRBJ2-7; 10 bases line up with TRBD1. J was trimmed by 1 base and V by 6 bases; bases with no gene match: 6. This CDR3 comprises 15 residues. CDR1 is LNHDA and CDR2 is SQIVND in the germline V gene (reference sequence). CDR3 sequence (DNA): TGTGCCAGTAGCCCGGACAGGGGGAGTTCCTACGAGCAGTACTTC. As protein: CASSPDRGSSYEQYF.

This sequence joins TRBV2 and TRBJ2-3; D is unclear. CDR1 and CDR2 from the germline V gene are SNHLY and FYNNEI. The CDR3 consists of 13 residues. Trimming removed 2 bases at V and 0 bases at J, with 3 bases between. CDR3 sequence reads: CASSELSTDTQYF. In nucleotides, the CDR3 is TGTGCCAGCAGTGAACTCAGCACAGATACGCAGTATTTT.

The CDR3 DNA follows: TGTGCCAGCAGCAAGCGTTACAATCAGCCCCAGCATTTT. Amino acids: CASSKRYNQPQHF. V is TRBV7-2 and J is TRBJ1-5; D gene unclear. The CDR3 has 13 amino acids. CDR1 and CDR2 from the germline V gene are SGHTA and FQGNSA. Trimming removed 5 bases from V and 3 bases from J, with 8 bases in between.

This chain uses TRBV5-6 with TRBJ1-1; a possible D gene is TRBD1 (6 bases). The CDR3 length is 13 residues. V lost 4 bases to trimming and J lost 6 bases, with 13 bases between them. The germline V gene encodes CDR1 SGHDT and CDR2 YYEEEE. The chain's CDR3 is CASSVQGRAEAFF. In DNA form, the CDR3 reads TGTGCCAGCAGCGTACAGGGTAGGGCTGAAGCTTTCTTT. Supplemented by reference TRBV5-6 and TRBJ1-1, the full variable domain reads DAGVTQSPTHLIKTRGQQVTLRCSPKSGHDTVSWYQQALGQGPQFIFQYYEEEERQRGNFPDRFSGHQFPNYSSELNVNALLLGDSALYLCASSVQGRAEAFFGQGTRLTVV.

The V call is TRBV6-5, the J call TRBJ1-4; D gene ambiguous. V lost 6 bases, J lost 3 bases, and 11 bases lay in between. The V gene's germline CDR1 is MNHEY and CDR2 SVGAGI. The CDR3 spans 14 residues. CDR3 DNA sequence: TGTGCCAGCAGATCTAGAGGAGCTAATGAAAAACTGTTTTTT. This sequence encodes CASRSRGANEKLFF.

V is TRBV30 and J is TRBJ1-6; 11 nucleotides align to TRBD1. Looked up from germline, CDR1 is GTSNPN and CDR2 is SVGIG (reference sequence). The length of the CDR3 is 15 residues. With 4 bases clipped from V and 10 bases from J, the junction kept 9 bases outside the gene matches. In DNA, the CDR3 is TGTGCCTGGACCGGACAGGGGGCTGTGAAATCACCCCTCCACTTT. Translation gives CAWTGQGAVKSPLHF.

CDR3: CASSGGLAPSTDTQYF. CDR3 nucleotide sequence: TGCGCCAGCAGCGGAGGACTCGCCCCCAGCACAGATACGCAGTATTTT. The V and J genes are TRBV5-1 and TRBJ2-3, with D perhaps matching TRBD2 (5 bases). The length of the CDR3 is 16 residues. Looked up from germline, CDR1 is SGHRS and CDR2 is YFSETQ. V was cut by 4 bases and J by 0 bases, with 15 bases left in between.

This clone was counted only a few times. V is TRBV29-1 and J is TRBJ2-7; 7 bases map to TRBD1. The CDR3 contains 14 residues. The J segment lost 3 bases and the V segment lost 7 bases, leaving 12 bases of the junction unmatched. Germline CDR1 SQVTM, CDR2 ANQGSEA. Here the CDR3 reads CSAKQGTGNYEQYF. In DNA form, the CDR3 reads TGCAGCGCCAAACAGGGGACGGGTAACTACGAGCAGTACTTC.

The chain couples TRBV30 to TRBJ2-5; 7 bases are a match to TRBD1. Germline V gene data show CDR1 as GTSNPN and CDR2 as SVGIG (reference sequence). The length of the CDR3 is 14 residues. With V trimmed by 3 bases and J by 5 bases, 9 bases remained unmatched. The CDR3 sequence: CAWREGGNRETQYF. In nucleotides, the CDR3 is TGTGCCTGGAGGGAAGGGGGCAATAGGGAGACCCAGTACTTC.

The chain is built from TRBV12-3 or TRBV12-4 and TRBJ2-7, with D hard to call. V lost 6 bases and J lost 0, with 6 bases in between. This CDR3 has 12 residues. CDR3: CASSHSSYEQYF. The CDR3, as DNA: TGTGCCAGCAGCCATAGCTCCTACGAGCAGTACTTC.

V usage is TRBV5-1 and J usage is TRBJ2-1; 8 bases match TRBD2. Germline V lookup: CDR1 SGHRS, CDR2 YFSETQ. The CDR3 is made up of 15 amino acids. Trimming at V came to 9 bases and at J to 4 bases, leaving 12 bases not matched to a gene. The CDR3 loop reads CATRGGTSAYNEQFF. The CDR3 bases are TGCGCCACCCGGGGGGGCACTAGCGCGTACAATGAGCAGTTCTTC.

The V and J genes are TRBV9 and TRBJ2-2; D is unresolved. V lost 1 base and J lost 6, with 10 bases in between. The V gene's germline CDR1 is SGDLS and CDR2 YYNGEE. CDR3 length equals 14 residues. CDR3 sequence reads: CASSVQKYSGELFF. The DNA for the CDR3 is TGTGCCAGCAGCGTACAGAAGTATTCCGGGGAGCTGTTTTTT.

This clone was seen a single time. The J gene is TRBJ2-3, the V gene TRBV13, with D unresolved. Trimming stripped 5 bases from V and 4 bases from J, with 7 bases between. CDR3 size: 12 residues. Germline V gene sequence: CDR1 PRHDT, CDR2 FYEKMQ (reference sequence). The CDR3 bases are TGTGCCAGCAGCCCCGAGGCAGATACGCAGTATTTT. This gives the protein CASSPEADTQYF.

This clone occurred once. This rearrangement joins TRBV28 to TRBJ1-1; 9 positions match TRBD1. The V gene's germline CDR1 is MDHEN and CDR2 SYDVKM. This CDR3 is 15 amino acids long. J was trimmed by 4 bases and V by 4 bases; bases with no gene match: 7. The CDR3 spells CASSSGQGGGTEAFF. The CDR3 DNA reads TGTGCCAGCAGTTCGGGACAGGGAGGGGGCACTGAAGCTTTCTTT. Variable domain in full (rest from reference TRBV28 and TRBJ1-1): DVKVTQSSRYLVKRTGEKVFLECVQDMDHENMFWYRQDPGLGLRLIYFSYDVKMKEKGDIPEGYSVSREKKERFSLILESASTNQTSMYLCASSSGQGGGTEAFFGQGTRLTVV.

The chain combines TRBV18 with TRBJ1-1; TRBD1 matches at 8 bases. This CDR3 contains 14 residues. CDR1 is KGHSH, CDR2 LQKENI, per germline. The J segment lost 1 base and the V segment lost 6 bases, leaving 4 bases of the junction unmatched. CDR3 sequence (DNA): TGTGCCAGCTCTCAACAGGGGGAGAACACTGAAGCTTTCTTT. Its translation is CASSQQGENTEAFF.

The chain links TRBV18 to TRBJ1-2, with D perhaps matching TRBD1 (5 bases). Between the trimmed V and J ends, which lost 6 bases and 0 bases, there was a span of 14 bases. In germline, CDR1 is KGHSH, CDR2 LQKENI. The CDR3 length is 15 residues. CDR3 protein: CASSTGGQSNYGYTF. The CDR3 nucleotides read TGTGCCAGCTCTACCGGGGGTCAGTCTAACTATGGCTACACCTTC.